The rows below give T cell receptor beta chains drawn from one sample of a study of blood T cell repertoires in COVID-19. The method was immunoSEQ multiplex PCR; TCRdb's version includes in-frame clones alone and lacks a portion of them. This sample carries about 390,000 clones, roughly 89% of them seen once, and the ten largest clones take about 10%. The sample consisted of PBMCs or T cells enriched from blood (not recorded which). These receptor sequences come from a woman aged 45-65 years who had recovered from COVID-19. The CDR3 runs from the conserved cysteine through the conserved F or W. A D gene is named only where the DNA matches it firmly. Clone sizes are given selectively: once, few, many, or a class where the clone is expanded.

V gene	J gene	D gene	clone size	CDR3 protein	CDR3 DNA
TRBV5-1	TRBJ2-7	TRBD1	.	CASSFMDRAGEQYF	TGCGCCAGCAGCTTCATGGACAGGGCGGGCGAGCAGTACTTC
TRBV7-6	TRBJ1-3	.	.	CASSLGPGESGNTIYF	TGTGCCAGCAGCTTAGGCCCAGGGGAATCTGGAAACACCATATATTTT
TRBV9	TRBJ2-2	.	.	CASSVRGTGELFF	TGTGCCAGCAGCGTTAGGGGGACCGGGGAGCTGTTTTTT
TRBV18	TRBJ2-3	.	.	CASSPLTSTDTQYF	TGTGCCAGCTCACCCTTGACTAGCACAGATACGCAGTATTTT
TRBV5-1	TRBJ2-7	.	many	CASSSVLYEQYF	TGCGCCAGCAGCTCCGTCTTATACGAGCAGTACTTC
TRBV2	TRBJ1-4	.	medium-sized	CASSATQGTGEKLFF	TGTGCCAGCAGTGCGACTCAGGGTACTGGCGAAAAACTGTTTTTT
TRBV28	TRBJ2-1	.	.	CASSLMSGQGNEQFF	TGTGCCAGCAGTTTGATGTCGGGCCAGGGGAATGAGCAGTTCTTC
TRBV10-3	TRBJ1-3	.	.	CAISQSQGSGNTIYF	TGTGCCATCAGTCAATCCCAGGGGAGCGGAAACACCATATATTTT
TRBV2	TRBJ2-3	TRBD2	.	CASSAPRAGESDTQYF	TGTGCCAGCAGCGCTCCCCGAGCGGGGGAATCAGATACGCAGTATTTT
TRBV6-1	TRBJ1-1	.	.	CASSDYAMNTEAFF	TGTGCCAGCAGTGATTATGCTATGAACACTGAAGCTTTCTTT
TRBV19	TRBJ2-7	.	few	CASSIRGKIYEQYF	TGTGCCAGTAGTATCCGAGGGAAAATCTACGAGCAGTACTTC
TRBV10-2	TRBJ2-5	.	.	CASSDPPERTKETQYF	TGCGCCAGCAGTGATCCCCCCGAGCGGACGAAAGAGACCCAGTACTTC
TRBV18	TRBJ1-2	.	.	CASSPGQGQGYTF	TGTGCCAGCTCGCCGGGGCAGGGGCAAGGCTACACCTTC
TRBV12-3/TRBV12-4	TRBJ1-1	TRBD1	.	CASSWPRGLAFF	TGTGCCAGCAGTTGGCCCAGGGGGCTAGCTTTCTTT
TRBV5-1	TRBJ1-5	TRBD1	once	CASSPGTGNQPQHF	TGCGCCAGCAGCCCGGGGACAGGCAATCAGCCCCAGCATTTT
TRBV28	TRBJ1-5	TRBD1	.	CASSLRLGQGAPPQHF	TGTGCCAGCAGTCTCCGACTCGGACAGGGGGCCCCGCCCCAGCATTTT
TRBV6-5	TRBJ1-6	.	once	CASRGRDVSSPLHF	TGTGCCAGCAGGGGCAGGGATGTAAGTTCACCCCTCCACTTT
TRBV5-1	TRBJ2-3	TRBD1	.	CASTPWGNQGAYEDTQYF	TGCGCCAGCACCCCATGGGGGAATCAGGGGGCCTACGAAGATACGCAGTATTTT
TRBV24-1	TRBJ1-2	.	.	CATSDPAGDGYTF	TGTGCCACCAGTGACCCCGCGGGGGATGGCTACACCTTC
TRBV10-3	TRBJ1-1	.	few	CAIGDGVGNTEAFF	TGTGCCATCGGAGACGGGGTTGGGAACACTGAAGCTTTCTTT
TRBV20-1	TRBJ1-2	.	.	CSASNNRRGVGYTF	TGCAGTGCTAGTAATAACCGGCGGGGGGTAGGCTACACCTTC
TRBV12-5	TRBJ1-1	.	.	CASGPRDTGSTEAFF	TGTGCTAGTGGTCCCCGGGACACGGGGAGCACTGAAGCTTTCTTT
TRBV5-1	TRBJ1-6	TRBD1	.	CASSWGQGAVNSPLHF	TGCGCCAGCAGCTGGGGACAGGGGGCGGTAAATTCACCCCTCCACTTT
TRBV7-9	TRBJ2-1	TRBD1	.	CASTSNRGDNEQFF	TGTGCCAGCACCAGTAACAGGGGGGACAATGAGCAGTTCTTC
TRBV2	TRBJ2-7	TRBD1	.	CASGETRDRITYEQYF	TGTGCCAGCGGAGAAACTAGGGACAGGATTACCTACGAGCAGTACTTC
TRBV30	TRBJ2-5	.	.	CAWSVGRLLQETQYF	TGTGCCTGGAGTGTGGGGCGTCTTTTACAAGAGACCCAGTACTTC
TRBV3-1/TRBV3-2	TRBJ2-2	TRBD2	.	CASSHSSVGGAGELFF	TGTGCCAGCAGCCATTCCTCTGTCGGGGGGGCCGGGGAGCTGTTTTTT
TRBV30	TRBJ1-1	.	.	CAWRPATTTNTEAFF	TGTGCCTGGAGACCCGCTACTACGACGAACACTGAAGCTTTCTTT
TRBV28	TRBJ1-4	.	.	CASSSPSLSTNEKLFF	TGTGCCAGCAGTTCTCCGAGCCTGTCAACTAATGAAAAACTGTTTTTT
TRBV4-1	TRBJ1-5	.	.	CASSPYPADRYVQPQHF	TGCGCCAGCAGCCCCTATCCCGCCGACAGGTATGTGCAGCCCCAGCATTTT
TRBV2	TRBJ1-1	.	.	CASRRRQALEAFF	TGTGCCAGCAGGAGGAGACAGGCGCTAGAAGCTTTCTTT
TRBV6-2/TRBV6-3	TRBJ2-1	TRBD1	once	CASSPGTGGYNEQFF	TGTGCCAGCAGTCCCGGGACAGGGGGTTACAATGAGCAGTTCTTC
TRBV28	TRBJ1-3	TRBD1	.	CASKTGGRSGNTIYF	TGTGCCAGCAAAACAGGGGGTCGCTCTGGAAACACCATATATTTT
TRBV5-1	TRBJ1-1	.	.	CASSSNRAGTEAFF	TGCGCCAGCAGCTCCAACAGGGCCGGCACTGAAGCTTTCTTT
TRBV4-3	TRBJ1-4	TRBD1	.	CASSQDRGRGVNEKLFF	TGCGCCAGCAGCCAGGACAGGGGGCGCGGGGTAAATGAAAAACTGTTTTTT
TRBV6-1	TRBJ2-3	.	.	CASSEGVQASDTQYF	TGTGCCAGCAGTGAAGGGGTACAGGCATCAGATACGCAGTATTTT
TRBV4-2	TRBJ1-2	.	.	CASSQESGNGYTF	TGTGCCAGCAGCCAAGAATCGGGAAATGGCTACACCTTC
TRBV5-4	TRBJ2-5	.	.	CASSLSSKTQYF	TGTGCCAGCAGCTTGAGTAGTAAGACCCAGTACTTC
TRBV12-3/TRBV12-4	TRBJ2-7	.	.	CASSLRQAYEQYF	TGTGCCAGCAGTTTACGCCAGGCCTACGAGCAGTACTTC
TRBV30	TRBJ1-5	.	.	CAWAGSGNQPQHF	TGTGCCTGGGCGGGATCGGGAAATCAGCCCCAGCATTTT
TRBV7-8	TRBJ1-5	.	.	CASSPVTGPQHF	TGTGCCAGCAGCCCCGTCACCGGGCCCCAGCATTTT
TRBV5-1	TRBJ1-2	TRBD1	.	CASSWGGGGDGYTF	TGCGCCAGCAGCTGGGGAGGAGGGGGCGATGGCTACACCTTC
TRBV5-4	TRBJ2-5	.	.	CASSLSRDSQETQYF	TGTGCCAGCAGCTTGTCTCGAGACAGCCAAGAGACCCAGTACTTC
TRBV30	TRBJ2-6	.	once	CAWSPGMANVLTF	TGTGCCTGGAGTCCCGGGATGGCCAACGTCCTGACTTTC
TRBV12-3/TRBV12-4	TRBJ1-6	TRBD1	.	CASRTGGSSPLHF	TGTGCCAGCAGAACAGGGGGAAGTTCACCCCTCCACTTT
TRBV24-1	TRBJ2-3	.	.	CATSDTGREHAQYF	TGTGCCACCAGTGATACAGGGAGAGAACACGCGCAGTATTTT
TRBV2	TRBJ1-2	.	.	CASSEKSSGAYGYTF	TGTGCCAGCAGTGAAAAGTCTTCTGGGGCCTATGGCTACACCTTC
TRBV11-1	TRBJ2-1	TRBD1	once	CASSFSTGVYNEQFF	TGTGCCAGCAGCTTTTCGACAGGGGTGTACAATGAGCAGTTCTTC
TRBV24-1	TRBJ2-1	TRBD2	once	CATSGTSVTFEQFF	TGTGCCACGAGCGGGACTAGCGTAACTTTTGAGCAGTTCTTC
TRBV5-8	TRBJ2-7	.	.	CASSLSGLEQYF	TGTGCCAGCAGCTTGTCAGGGCTCGAGCAGTACTTC
TRBV2	TRBJ2-7	.	.	CASRASGDRSYEQYF	TGTGCCAGCAGGGCCTCGGGAGACCGGTCGTACGAGCAGTACTTC
TRBV19	TRBJ2-1	TRBD2	.	CASSRLAGDYNEQFF	TGTGCCAGTAGTAGACTAGCGGGGGACTACAATGAGCAGTTCTTC
TRBV7-6	TRBJ2-1	.	.	CASSIRTVSSYNEQFF	TGTGCCAGCAGCATTAGAACAGTCAGCTCCTACAATGAGCAGTTCTTC
TRBV6-5	TRBJ2-1	.	once	CASSYTGGPSKEQFF	TGTGCCAGCAGTTACACCGGGGGGCCCTCGAAAGAGCAGTTCTTC
TRBV19	TRBJ1-5	TRBD1	.	CASSTGQGYQPQHF	TGTGCCAGTAGTACGGGACAGGGGTATCAGCCCCAGCATTTT
TRBV7-2	TRBJ2-7	.	.	CASTFGYTGSYEQYF	TGTGCCAGCACCTTCGGGTATACTGGATCCTACGAGCAGTACTTC
TRBV28	TRBJ1-6	.	.	CASRTRGVDSPLHF	TGTGCCAGCAGGACCAGGGGAGTTGATTCACCCCTCCACTTT